The rows below give T cell receptor beta chains drawn from one sample of a study of blood T cell repertoires in COVID-19. Generated by immunoSEQ multiplex PCR, the TCRdb table keeps only in-frame clones and is missing some. The table shows about 250,000 clones, with 87% occurring only once. The sequencing input was peripheral blood. The receptors originated from a young man with active or convalescent COVID-19. Both conserved end residues are part of each CDR3. The D gene is left open where the match is weak. Clone size is given for some rows only: seen once, a few or many times, or a class if the clone is expanded.

j_gene,d_gene,v_gene,abundance,CDR3aa,CDR3nt
TRBJ1-5,TRBD1,TRBV24-1,NA,CATSDYGTASNQPQHF,TGTGCCACCAGTGATTATGGGACAGCTAGCAATCAGCCCCAGCATTTT
TRBJ2-3,NA,TRBV10-3,NA,CAISDDSLAPNTDTQYF,TGTGCCATCAGTGATGACTCGCTAGCGCCCAACACAGATACGCAGTATTTT
TRBJ2-2,NA,TRBV29-1,NA,CSVVVQTGELFF,TGCAGCGTTGTGGTTCAGACCGGGGAGCTGTTTTTT
TRBJ1-2,NA,TRBV25-1,NA,CASSQDGVGYTF,TGTGCCAGCAGTCAGGACGGGGTGGGCTACACCTTC
TRBJ1-1,NA,TRBV11-3,NA,CASSPRRETTMNTEAFF,TGTGCCAGCAGCCCCCGTCGGGAGACTACCATGAACACTGAAGCTTTCTTT
TRBJ1-2,TRBD1,TRBV27,once,CASSQTGLEGYTF,TGTGCCAGCAGCCAGACAGGGCTCGAGGGCTACACCTTC
TRBJ2-2,TRBD1,TRBV25-1,NA,CASSGTGTGELFF,TGTGCCAGCAGTGGGACAGGGACCGGGGAGCTGTTTTTT
TRBJ2-1,NA,TRBV6-5,NA,CASSYSRLRSEQFF,TGTGCCAGCAGTTACTCGAGGCTCCGGTCGGAGCAGTTCTTC
TRBJ1-6,NA,TRBV7-3,NA,CASSSGLGNSPLHF,TGTGCCAGCAGCTCGGGACTGGGTAATTCACCCCTCCACTTT
TRBJ2-1,NA,TRBV3-1/TRBV3-2,NA,CASSQGLSYNEQFF,TGTGCCAGCAGCCAGGGACTCTCCTACAATGAGCAGTTCTTC
TRBJ2-2,TRBD2,TRBV19,NA,CASSPGGLAGAGGELFF,TGTGCCAGTAGTCCGGGAGGACTAGCGGGAGCGGGCGGGGAGCTGTTTTTT
TRBJ2-5,NA,TRBV18,NA,CASSPQEETQYF,TGTGCCAGCTCACCACAGGAGGAGACCCAGTACTTC
TRBJ2-1,NA,TRBV6-2/TRBV6-3,NA,CASSYDSPKRSEQFF,TGTGCCAGCAGTTACGATTCCCCGAAGAGATCTGAGCAGTTCTTC
TRBJ1-2,NA,TRBV12-3/TRBV12-4,NA,CASAAVAYGYTF,TGTGCCAGCGCGGCCGTGGCCTATGGCTACACCTTC
TRBJ1-1,TRBD1,TRBV10-1,NA,CASSESHTGAHTEAFF,TGCGCCAGCAGTGAGTCACATACAGGGGCCCATACTGAAGCTTTCTTT
TRBJ2-1,TRBD2,TRBV27,NA,CASRFLAGTPDEQFF,TGTGCCAGCAGATTTTTAGCGGGCACGCCCGATGAGCAGTTCTTC
TRBJ2-1,NA,TRBV11-2,NA,CASSPVSRPSGNEQFF,TGTGCCAGCAGCCCAGTATCCAGGCCCTCTGGGAATGAGCAGTTCTTC
TRBJ2-2,TRBD2,TRBV30,NA,CAWTAGGNTGELFF,TGTGCCTGGACAGCGGGGGGGAACACCGGGGAGCTGTTTTTT
TRBJ2-1,TRBD2,TRBV7-2,NA,CASSSPAGGYNEQFF,TGTGCCAGCAGCTCCCCAGCGGGAGGGTACAATGAGCAGTTCTTC
TRBJ1-5,TRBD1,TRBV6-2/TRBV6-3,NA,CASSYANPGGINQPQHF,TGTGCCAGCAGTTACGCAAATCCAGGGGGGATCAATCAGCCCCAGCATTTT
TRBJ2-1,NA,TRBV6-5,NA,CASSYLGEQFF,TGTGCCAGCAGTTACCTAGGTGAGCAGTTCTTC
TRBJ2-5,NA,TRBV10-3,NA,CAISEYREETQYF,TGTGCCATCAGTGAGTACAGGGAAGAGACCCAGTACTTC
TRBJ2-3,NA,TRBV19,NA,CASSSGQLTDTQYF,TGTGCCAGTAGCTCGGGACAACTCACAGATACGCAGTATTTT
TRBJ2-2,TRBD2,TRBV11-2,NA,CASSPGLAGVAGELFF,TGTGCCAGCAGCCCAGGACTAGCGGGAGTTGCCGGGGAGCTGTTTTTT
TRBJ1-1,NA,TRBV29-1,few,CSVQRGLAFF,TGCAGCGTTCAAAGGGGGTTGGCTTTCTTT
TRBJ1-1,NA,TRBV7-6,once,CASSGQLNTEAFF,TGTGCCAGCAGCGGACAGCTGAACACTGAAGCTTTCTTT
TRBJ1-4,TRBD1,TRBV6-5,NA,CASRDPGQGIEKLFF,TGTGCCAGCAGGGACCCGGGACAGGGAATCGAAAAACTGTTTTTT
TRBJ2-1,TRBD1,TRBV5-3,NA,CARSFRCRGSSYNEQFF,TGTGCCAGAAGCTTCCGTTGCAGGGGGAGCTCCTACAATGAGCAGTTCTTC
TRBJ2-1,NA,TRBV7-3,NA,CASSLYGGSYNEQFF,TGTGCCAGCAGCTTGTACGGGGGCTCCTACAATGAGCAGTTCTTC
TRBJ2-1,TRBD2,TRBV4-2,NA,CASSQEDQREDNEQFF,TGTGCCAGCAGCCAAGAAGATCAGCGGGAGGATAATGAGCAGTTCTTC
TRBJ1-2,TRBD1,TRBV7-2,NA,CASSSQQGVGYGYTF,TGTGCCAGCAGCTCCCAACAGGGGGTAGGGTATGGCTACACCTTC
TRBJ2-5,NA,TRBV19,NA,CASSMGGPTQETQYF,TGTGCCAGTAGTATGGGGGGGCCGACCCAAGAGACCCAGTACTTC
TRBJ1-5,NA,TRBV18,NA,CASSLEGDQPQHF,TGTGCCAGCTCCCTTGAGGGGGATCAGCCCCAGCATTTT
TRBJ2-1,TRBD2,TRBV7-3,few,CASSFSGGPYNEQFF,TGTGCCAGCAGCTTTAGCGGGGGACCCTACAATGAGCAGTTCTTC
TRBJ1-5,NA,TRBV27,NA,CASSYRGDQPQHF,TGTGCCAGCAGTTACCGGGGGGATCAGCCCCAGCATTTT
TRBJ2-3,NA,TRBV9,NA,CASSVLAVDTQYF,TGTGCCAGCAGCGTCCTAGCAGTGGATACGCAGTATTTT
TRBJ2-7,TRBD2,TRBV27,NA,CASSPRRTSGMGQYF,TGTGCCAGCAGTCCCCGCAGGACTAGCGGGATGGGGCAGTACTTC
TRBJ1-5,TRBD1,TRBV3-1/TRBV3-2,NA,CASSQDWTGPGNQPQHF,TGTGCCAGCAGCCAAGATTGGACAGGGCCGGGCAATCAGCCCCAGCATTTT
TRBJ2-3,TRBD2,TRBV5-1,NA,CASSLGEREIDTQYF,TGCGCCAGCAGCCTTGGGGAGCGGGAGATCGATACGCAGTATTTT
TRBJ2-1,TRBD1,TRBV19,NA,CASRDRDYFNEQFF,TGTGCCAGTAGGGACAGGGATTATTTCAATGAGCAGTTCTTC
TRBJ2-7,NA,TRBV7-9,NA,CASSFWGSSYEQYF,TGTGCCAGCAGCTTTTGGGGCAGCTCCTACGAGCAGTACTTC
TRBJ2-1,NA,TRBV5-1,NA,CASSLGGSTYNEQFF,TGCGCCAGCAGCTTGGGTGGCTCAACGTACAATGAGCAGTTCTTC
TRBJ2-7,TRBD2,TRBV7-6,NA,CASSLFRGYGLAGGPSYEQYF,TGTGCCAGCAGCTTATTTAGGGGGTATGGACTAGCGGGAGGGCCGTCCTACGAGCAGTACTTC
TRBJ1-1,NA,TRBV12-5,few,CASGLVLGGNPEAFF,TGTGCTAGTGGTTTGGTACTGGGGGGGAACCCTGAAGCTTTCTTT
TRBJ1-2,TRBD1,TRBV6-2/TRBV6-3,NA,CASSSRDRLDGYTF,TGTGCCAGCAGTTCCCGGGACAGACTAGATGGCTACACCTTC
TRBJ2-7,TRBD1,TRBV6-6,once,CASSFRDSYEQYF,TGTGCCAGCAGTTTCCGGGACAGCTACGAGCAGTACTTC
TRBJ2-1,NA,TRBV29-1,NA,CSVPQIESSYNEQFF,TGCAGCGTTCCGCAAATAGAGAGCTCCTACAATGAGCAGTTCTTC
TRBJ1-1,NA,TRBV6-5,NA,CASSYSIGVSTEAFF,TGTGCCAGCAGTTACTCGATAGGAGTCAGTACTGAAGCTTTCTTT
TRBJ1-3,NA,TRBV7-2,NA,CASSLGLSGNTIYF,TGTGCCAGCAGCTTAGGTCTTTCTGGAAACACCATATATTTT
TRBJ2-7,TRBD2,TRBV5-1,NA,CASSFSGTSGEEQYF,TGCGCCAGCAGCTTCTCCGGGACTAGCGGGGAAGAGCAGTACTTC
TRBJ2-1,TRBD2,TRBV12-3/TRBV12-4,NA,CASSPGGVNEQFF,TGTGCCAGCAGCCCCGGGGGGGTCAATGAGCAGTTCTTC
TRBJ1-2,TRBD1,TRBV6-6,NA,CASSISRDRGNGYTF,TGTGCCAGCAGCATCAGCCGGGACAGGGGAAATGGCTACACCTTC
TRBJ1-2,NA,TRBV12-3/TRBV12-4,once,CASSSDDRGYTF,TGTGCCAGCAGTTCCGACGACAGAGGCTACACCTTC
TRBJ1-6,NA,TRBV25-1,NA,CASKLPTANSPLHF,TGTGCCAGCAAACTACCGACGGCTAATTCACCCCTCCACTTT
TRBJ2-7,NA,TRBV5-5,NA,CASSGGLAPEQYF,TGTGCCAGCAGCGGAGGCTTAGCACCCGAGCAGTACTTC
TRBJ2-5,TRBD1,TRBV7-7,NA,CASSSTRQGAETQYF,TGTGCTAGCAGCTCCACCCGACAGGGAGCGGAGACCCAGTACTTC
TRBJ1-6,NA,TRBV19,NA,CASSISENYNSPLHF,TGTGCCAGTAGTATTTCAGAAAACTATAATTCACCCCTCCACTTT
TRBJ2-5,TRBD1,TRBV6-4,once,CASSRDSQETQYF,TGTGCCAGCAGTAGGGACAGTCAAGAGACCCAGTACTTC
TRBJ2-3,TRBD2,TRBV9,NA,CASSGGGRETDTQYF,TGTGCCAGCAGCGGTGGCGGGAGGGAAACAGATACGCAGTATTTT
TRBJ2-7,TRBD2,TRBV10-3,NA,CAIMVSRGGDYEQYF,TGTGCCATCATGGTTAGTCGGGGGGGGGACTACGAGCAGTACTTC